These 21 T cell receptor beta chains share one sample of origin, sequenced in a study of T cell responses to AZD1222 COVID-19 vaccine. Produced via immunoSEQ multiplex PCR; TCRdb's table is partial and in-frame only. Of about 79,000 clones listed, 89% were seen once; the top ten hold roughly 31%. The sample was peripheral blood, taken 28 days after the second AZD1222 dose. The receptors here all came from an adult who received the AZD1222 COVID-19 vaccine.

The chain employs TRBV29-1 and TRBJ2-1; D may correspond to TRBD1 or TRBD2 (5 bases each). V was cut by 6 bases and J by 0 bases, with 15 bases left in between. Germline V CDR1 and CDR2: SQVTM, ANQGSEA. CDR3 size: 15 residues. Here the CDR3 reads CSVSGRLSSYNEQFF. CDR3 DNA: TGCAGCGTGTCGGGACGGCTAAGCTCCTACAATGAGCAGTTCTTC.

The gene calls are TRBV9 and TRBJ2-1, with 8 bases fitting TRBD2. The CDR3 totals 14 residues. Germline V gives CDR1 SGDLS, CDR2 YYNGEE. The V segment lost 7 bases and the J segment 9 bases; nucleotides outside the gene matches: 12. Here the CDR3 DNA reads TGTGCCAGCTCCAAGACTAGCGCCCCAGGTGAGCAGTTCTTC. Its translation is CASSKTSAPGEQFF.

V gene TRBV4-1 combines with J gene TRBJ2-3; TRBD1 is a possible D gene (6 bases). V lost 4 bases to trimming and J lost 2 bases, with 16 bases between them. Germline V gene lookup returns CDR1 MGHRA and CDR2 YSYEKL. The CDR3 contains 16 residues. CDR3 in amino acids: CASSPIGGRATDTQYF. In DNA form, the CDR3 reads TGCGCCAGCAGCCCGATAGGGGGACGAGCCACAGATACGCAGTATTTT.

The J gene is TRBJ1-6, the V gene TRBV3-1 (or the pseudogene TRBV3-2), with 7 positions matching TRBD1. The trim removed 2 bases at V and 6 bases at J, leaving 4 bases unmatched. Germline V gene lookup returns CDR1 LGHDT and CDR2 YNNKEL (reference sequence). The CDR3 length is 15 residues. In DNA, the CDR3 is TGTGCCAGCAGCCAACCGGGACAGCGTAATTCACCCCTCCACTTT. This encodes CASSQPGQRNSPLHF.

This chain uses TRBV6-1 with TRBJ2-5, with D possibly being TRBD1 or TRBD2 (5 bases each). V lost 3 bases and J 3 bases, leaving 5 bases between the germline ends. CDR1 MNHNS and CDR2 SASEGT come from the germline V gene. This CDR3 spans 12 amino acids. The CDR3 spells CASSEGEETQYF. CDR3 DNA sequence: TGTGCCAGCAGTGAGGGGGAAGAGACCCAGTACTTC.

About this clone: Relative to the germline gene, one junction end is altered; a read error may explain this. The genes are TRBV7-9 and TRBJ1-6; D call uncertain. Per germline, CDR1 SEHNR and CDR2 FQNEAQ (reference sequence). This CDR3 contains 12 residues. The CDR3 sequence is CASNLDILPLHF. The CDR3 nucleotides read TGTGCCAGCAACTTAGACATCCTACCCCTCCACTTT.

This clone has a handful of counts. The rearrangement links TRBV19 to TRBJ1-2, with unresolved D. Germline V gene data show CDR1 as LNHDA and CDR2 as SQIVND (reference sequence). This CDR3 region has 14 residues. The V end was cut by 3 bases, the J end by 3 bases, with 11 bases between. The CDR3 DNA reads as TGTGCCAGTAGTATCGGCTGGTCAGACTATGGCTACACCTTC. Protein product: CASSIGWSDYGYTF.

The V call is TRBV11-3, the J call TRBJ1-4; 8 positions match TRBD1. Germline CDR1 and CDR2: SGHNT and YENEEA. The CDR3 length is 16 residues. Germline trimming cut 3 bases from V and 8 bases from J; bases unmatched to any gene: 11. Written as DNA, the CDR3 is TGTGCCAGCAGCTTGGAAGGACAGGGAAGGGGAGAAAAACTGTTTTTT. It encodes CASSLEGQGRGEKLFF. Supplemented by reference TRBV11-3 and TRBJ1-4, the full variable domain reads EAGVVQSPRYKIIEKKQPVAFWCNPISGHNTLYWYLQNLGQGPELLIRYENEEAVDDSQLPKDRFSAERLKGVDSTLKIQPAELGDSAVYLCASSLEGQGRGEKLFFGSGTQLSVL.

This clone was seen repeatedly, ten times or more. The chain recombines TRBV4-1 with TRBJ1-6; D possibly corresponds to TRBD1 (6 bases). Trimming removed 1 base from V and 2 bases from J, with 9 bases in between. Germline-derived CDR1 and CDR2 are MGHRA and YSYEKL. This CDR3 has 16 residues. Written as DNA, the CDR3 is TGCGCCAGCAGCCAAGCCCAGGGGACCTATAATTCACCCCTCCACTTT. This translates into CASSQAQGTYNSPLHF.

This chain's CDR3 is CASSTDRGRETQYF. CDR3 bases: TGTGCCAGCAGTACGGACAGGGGACGTGAGACCCAGTACTTC. The chain couples TRBV6-5 to TRBJ2-5, with 9 bases lining up with TRBD1. The CDR3 is 14 residues long. J gave up 5 bases and V 5 bases, and 6 bases lay outside the gene matches. Germline CDR1 reads MNHEY; CDR2 reads SVGAGI.

The chain uses TRBV18 and TRBJ1-4; no clear D gene. Germline V gives CDR1 KGHSH, CDR2 LQKENI. This CDR3 has 14 amino acids. V was cut by 0 bases and J by 5 bases, with 7 bases left in between. The chain's CDR3 is CASSPPNQNEKLFF. Here the CDR3 DNA reads TGTGCCAGCTCACCACCTAACCAAAATGAAAAACTGTTTTTT.

The chain has TRBV10-3 and TRBJ2-7; D ambiguous. This CDR3 is 16 amino acids long. The germline V gene has CDR1 ENHRY and CDR2 SYGVKD. Trimming took off 0 bases at V and 3 bases at J, with 15 bases between the two ends. The CDR3 nucleotides are TGTGCCATCAGTGAGTCGATAGGCCAGGCTTTCTACGAGCAGTACTTC. Its protein is CAISESIGQAFYEQYF.

V and J are TRBV7-3 and TRBJ2-3, with D unresolved. CDR3 length equals 12 residues. Germline V CDR1 and CDR2: SGHTA, FQGTGA. V lost 4 bases and J 5 bases, leaving 7 bases between the germline ends. The CDR3 sequence: CASSSYGDTQYF. The CDR3 DNA reads TGTGCCAGCAGCTCTTACGGAGATACGCAGTATTTT.

This clone was detected once. V is TRBV6-6 and J is TRBJ2-7, with D uncertain. There are 15 residues in the CDR3. Germline lookup yields CDR1 MNHNY and CDR2 SVGAGI (reference sequence). Trimming pared 6 bases from V and 1 base from J, leaving 16 bases between. CDR3 DNA: TGTGCCAGCAGCCCTAGGAGTGTGCAATCCTACGAGCAGTACTTC. As protein: CASSPRSVQSYEQYF.

V usage is TRBV29-1 and J usage is TRBJ1-1, with a possible D match to TRBD1 (6 bases). Trimming took 4 bases from V and 1 from J, leaving 13 bases between them. CDR1 SQVTM and CDR2 ANQGSEA come from the germline V gene. The CDR3 totals 14 residues. The DNA for the CDR3 is TGCAGCGTTGGCCACCTGGACAGGAACACTGAAGCTTTCTTT. It translates to CSVGHLDRNTEAFF.

The count of this clone is one. The chain is built from TRBV5-5 and TRBJ1-4; D is unresolved. The CDR3 runs to 15 residues. V gave up 2 bases and J gave up 0 bases, with 8 bases separating them. CDR1 SGHKS and CDR2 YYEKEE come from the germline V gene (reference sequence). This CDR3 is CASSLDVATNEKLFF. CDR3 bases: TGTGCCAGCAGCTTAGACGTTGCAACTAATGAAAAACTGTTTTTT.

This clone appeared once. This chain connects TRBV19 to TRBJ1-5; the match to TRBD1 covers 7 bases. CDR1 and CDR2 from the germline V gene are LNHDA and SQIVND (reference sequence). V lost 5 bases, J lost 3 bases, and 7 bases stayed unmatched. The CDR3 runs to 15 residues. CDR3 sequence (DNA): TGTGCCAGTAGTTTCCAGGGGGGAATCAATCAGCCCCAGCATTTT. This encodes CASSFQGGINQPQHF.

V and J are TRBV28 and TRBJ1-1; 9 positions match TRBD1. This CDR3 region has 15 residues. Looked up from germline, CDR1 is MDHEN and CDR2 is SYDVKM. V was clipped by 7 bases and J by 3 bases; unmatched bases: 9. This CDR3 is CASMFPTGGDTEAFF. The CDR3, as DNA: TGTGCCAGCATGTTTCCGACAGGGGGGGACACTGAAGCTTTCTTT.

The genes are TRBV18 and TRBJ1-6, with D unresolved. V was trimmed by 2 bases and J by 3 bases, leaving 5 bases between them. Looked up from germline, CDR1 is KGHSH and CDR2 is LQKENI. The CDR3 contains 14 residues. The CDR3 nucleotides read TGTGCCAGCTCACCAAACAACTATAATTCACCCCTCCACTTT. Encoded protein: CASSPNNYNSPLHF.

V gene TRBV29-1 combines with J gene TRBJ2-7; 12 bases agree with TRBD2. V trimming: 5 bases; J trimming: 3 bases; junction bases outside the gene matches: 5. Germline loops: CDR1 SQVTM, CDR2 ANQGSEA. The CDR3 totals 14 residues. The CDR3 here is CSVTGTSGFYEQYF. CDR3 bases: TGCAGCGTTACCGGGACTAGCGGGTTCTACGAGCAGTACTTC.

The chain has TRBV7-2 and TRBJ2-7; TRBD1 matches 10 bases. CDR3 length: 16 residues. Trimming removed 5 bases from V and 3 bases from J; junction bases left unmatched: 10. CDR1 and CDR2 from the germline V gene are SGHTA and FQGNSA. In DNA form, the CDR3 reads TGTGCCAGCAGCCAACTGGGACAGGGGCTCCGCTACGAGCAGTACTTC. As protein: CASSQLGQGLRYEQYF.